The clone carrying this T cell receptor beta chain came up once. Its antigen is as yet unknown. Produced via immunoSEQ multiplex PCR; TCRdb's table is partial and in-frame only. The data show around 1.4 million clones, 97% to 99% seen once. This entry belongs to a study of shared clonotypes between healthy human individuals. J was trimmed by 2 bases and V by 5 bases; bases with no gene match: 7. The CDR3 loop spans 15 amino acids. Germline V lookup: CDR1 SGHNT, CDR2 YYREEE (reference sequence). Findings of the study overall: A reduction in generation probabilities was seen for non-shared clonotypes relative to those shared by all four donors.

The receptor was derived from a man aged 25-45 years in good health. Sequencing was done on a sample of naive CD4+ T cells sorted from blood. The subset here: CD45RA+ positively selected. The V gene is TRBV5-4, the J gene TRBJ2-3; 8 bases match TRBD1. CDR3 coding DNA: TGTGCCAGCAGACCCGACAGGGGATTCACAGATACGCAGTATTTT. Residues: CASRPDRGFTDTQYF.